A single T cell receptor (beta chain) is shown here with its context. As handled by the study authors: Using reference gene primer amplification, nucleated cell counts were estimated. Using immunoSEQ multiplex PCR, the repertoire was profiled, and TCRdb retains in-frame clones only, with some absent. Clone size and V and J calls were adopted from that table, with D and trimming inferred from the DNA. The data contain approximately 170,000 clones, about 85% of them singletons. The entry originates in a study of blood T cell repertoires in COVID-19. Across the whole study: Sites in the United States, Italy and Spain provided acute and convalescent COVID-19 samples. T cells, B-cell-depleted T cells, or PBMCs supplied cDNA or gDNA.

Sequenced material: peripheral blood. This clonotype was obtained from a man between 70 and 80 years old who had recovered from COVID-19.

The CDR3 protein is CASSYGGQLGTQYF. In nucleotides, the CDR3 is TGTGCCAGCAGTTACGGGGGCCAATTAGGGACCCAGTACTTC. V usage is TRBV6-5 and J usage is TRBJ2-5; tentative D call: TRBD1 (6 bases). Germline V gene sequence: CDR1 MNHEY, CDR2 SVGAGI. Trimming cost V 2 bases and J 7 bases, with 14 bases left between them. This CDR3 comprises 14 residues.